The 25 T cell receptor beta chains below were found in one sample sequenced in a study of blood T cell repertoires in COVID-19. Sequencing used immunoSEQ multiplex PCR; TCRdb keeps in-frame clones, though not all of them. Here the sample spans some 300,000 clones, around 88% being singletons. Source material: peripheral blood. Receptors were obtained from a woman between 25 and 40 years old who had recovered from COVID-19.

The chain uses TRBV6-5 and TRBJ1-3, with TRBD1 matching 10 bases. The CDR3 is 15 amino acids. V shed 2 bases, J shed 2 bases, and the junction held 0 bases outside the gene matches. CDR1 MNHEY and CDR2 SVGAGI come from the germline V gene. The CDR3 nucleotides are TGTGCCAGCAGTTACGGGACAGGGGCTGGAAACACCATATATTTT. Translation gives CASSYGTGAGNTIYF.

This chain links TRBV9 with TRBJ2-1; TRBD2 agrees at 12 bases. Germline assignment: CDR1 SGDLS and CDR2 YYNGEE. The V segment lost 0 bases and the J segment 10 bases; nucleotides outside the gene matches: 5. The CDR3 is 15 residues long. CDR3 DNA sequence: TGTGCCAGCAGCGTAGCTTGGACTAGCGGGGCCGAGCAGTTCTTC. Amino acids: CASSVAWTSGAEQFF.

The chain carries TRBV18 and TRBJ1-4; 9 bases line up with TRBD1. V lost 3 bases, J lost 6 bases, and 2 bases stayed unmatched. CDR3 length: 14 residues. The germline V gene encodes CDR1 KGHSH and CDR2 LQKENI. The CDR3 region is CASSPGQGHEKLFF. In DNA form, the CDR3 reads TGTGCCAGCTCACCGGGACAGGGTCATGAAAAACTGTTTTTT.

The CDR3 loop reads CASSRGQRANYGYTF. CDR3 DNA: TGTGCCAGTAGTAGGGGACAGAGAGCTAACTATGGCTACACCTTC. The chain joins TRBV19 to TRBJ1-2; TRBD1 matches 7 bases. CDR3 length: 15 residues. CDR1 is LNHDA, CDR2 SQIVND, per germline (reference sequence). J gave up 0 bases and V 4 bases, and 5 bases lay outside the gene matches.

V usage is TRBV10-3 and J usage is TRBJ1-4; no firm D call. Germline CDR1 ENHRY, CDR2 SYGVKD. Trimming took 0 bases from V and 2 from J, leaving 13 bases between them. This CDR3 comprises 17 residues. The CDR3 nucleotides read TGTGCCATCAGTGAGTCGGATGCGGGATCCACTAATGAAAAACTGTTTTTT. This encodes CAISESDAGSTNEKLFF.

The chain links TRBV9 to TRBJ2-1; 7 bases map to TRBD1. Germline assignment: CDR1 SGDLS and CDR2 YYNGEE. After removal of 3 bases from V and 8 bases from J, the junction contained 17 bases not matched to a gene. The CDR3 extends over 17 amino acids. As DNA, the CDR3 is TGTGCCAGCAGCGACCCCCAGACAGGGAGCGCCGACTATGAGCAGTTCTTC. Translated, it gives CASSDPQTGSADYEQFF. Together with reference TRBV9 and TRBJ2-1, the CDR3 gives the full variable domain: DSGVTQTPKHLITATGQRVTLRCSPRSGDLSVYWYQQSLDQGLQFLIQYYNGEERAKGNILERFSAQQFPDLHSELNLSSLELGDSALYFCASSDPQTGSADYEQFFGPGTRLTVL.

This sequence joins TRBV30 and TRBJ2-3; unclear D gene. The V gene lost 0 bases and the J gene lost 1 base, with 5 bases spanning the gap. Germline CDR1 reads GTSNPN; CDR2 reads SVGIG (reference sequence). The CDR3 contains 13 residues. CDR3 loop: CAWSVHGTDTQYF. DNA for the CDR3: TGTGCCTGGAGTGTACACGGCACAGATACGCAGTATTTT. Using reference TRBV30 and TRBJ2-3 for the parts outside the CDR3, the full variable domain is SQTIHQWPATLVQPVGSPLSLECTVEGTSNPNLYWYRQAAGRGLQLLFYSVGIGQISSEVPQNLSASRPQDRQFILSSKKLLLSDSGFYLCAWSVHGTDTQYFGPGTRLTVL.

CDR3 sequence: CASSFWSGWDEQFF. In nucleotides, the CDR3 is TGCGCCAGCAGCTTTTGGTCAGGGTGGGATGAGCAGTTCTTC. The chain is built from TRBV5-1 and TRBJ2-1; D perhaps matches TRBD1 (5 bases). The germline V gene encodes CDR1 SGHRS and CDR2 YFSETQ. This CDR3 is built from 14 residues. With 2 bases removed from V and 8 bases from J, the gap between germline ends came to 14 bases.

The gene calls are TRBV12-3 or TRBV12-4 and TRBJ1-1; D is possibly TRBD1 (5 bases). V dropped 3 bases and J dropped 10 bases, with 12 bases sitting between them. The CDR3 has 12 residues. In DNA form, the CDR3 reads TGTGCCAGCAGTTTGCGGCACCAGGGAGCTTTCTTT. Translated: CASSLRHQGAFF.

The rearrangement joins TRBV5-1 to TRBJ2-7; D gene ambiguous. CDR1 SGHRS and CDR2 YFSETQ come from the germline V gene. This CDR3 region has 14 residues. Trimming took 0 bases from V and 3 from J, leaving 10 bases between them. The CDR3 sequence: CASSLELLGYEQYF. CDR3 in DNA: TGCGCCAGCAGCTTGGAACTACTCGGCTACGAGCAGTACTTC. Full variable domain (remainder filled in from reference TRBV5-1 and TRBJ2-7): KAGVTQTPRYLIKTRGQQVTLSCSPISGHRSVSWYQQTPGQGLQFLFEYFSETQRNKGNFPGRFSGRQFSNSRSEMNVSTLELGDSALYLCASSLELLGYEQYFGPGTRLTVT.

The chain has TRBV7-3 and TRBJ2-3; no clear D gene. CDR1 and CDR2 (germline): SGHTA, FQGTGA. CDR3 length: 13 residues. The V end lost 5 bases, the J end lost 2 bases, and 8 bases lay between the germline ends. The CDR3 nucleotides read TGTGCCAGCAGCCCCGAGTACACAGATACGCAGTATTTT. Encoded protein: CASSPEYTDTQYF.

By sample fraction, this clone is medium-sized. The chain couples TRBV7-8 to TRBJ1-2; weak D call: TRBD1 (5 bases). V shed 9 bases and J shed 2 bases, with 16 bases lying between them. The CDR3 totals 14 residues. Germline CDR1 and CDR2: SGHVS and FQNEAQ. CDR3 protein: CASGHGSTNYGYTF. CDR3 nucleotide sequence: TGTGCCAGTGGACATGGAAGTACCAACTATGGCTACACCTTC.

The chain recombines TRBV27 with TRBJ2-1; the match to TRBD2 covers 8 bases. The CDR3 covers 14 residues. Trimming at V came to 6 bases and at J to 9 bases, leaving 10 bases not matched to a gene. CDR1 is MNHEY, CDR2 SMNVEV, per germline (reference sequence). The CDR3 region is CASRSGGPLGEQFF. The CDR3 DNA reads as TGTGCCAGCAGATCGGGGGGGCCCTTGGGTGAGCAGTTCTTC.

The chain carries TRBV7-2 and TRBJ2-5; 9 nucleotides line up with TRBD2. Germline-derived CDR1 and CDR2 are SGHTA and FQGNSA. This CDR3 contains 14 residues. V trimming: 4 bases; J trimming: 4 bases; junction bases outside the gene matches: 4. This CDR3 reads CASSYLAGRETQYF. CDR3 sequence (DNA): TGTGCCAGCAGCTATCTAGCGGGACGAGAGACCCAGTACTTC.

This clone was detected once. The chain combines TRBV12-3 or TRBV12-4 with TRBJ1-1; D call uncertain. V was trimmed by 4 bases and J by 0 bases, leaving 6 bases between them. The CDR3 length is 13 residues. The CDR3 DNA reads TGTGCCAGCAGTTCGTCTCTGAACACTGAAGCTTTCTTT. Its translation: CASSSSLNTEAFF.

This clone is a singleton in its sample. The chain has TRBV6-1 and TRBJ1-2; TRBD1 aligns across 7 bases. J lost 6 bases, V lost 2 bases, and 15 bases had no gene match. The CDR3 consists of 17 residues. Germline V gives CDR1 MNHNS, CDR2 SASEGT. CDR3 amino acids: CASSEMETAGGVDGYTF. The DNA for the CDR3 is TGTGCCAGCAGTGAAATGGAGACGGCAGGGGGTGTCGATGGCTACACCTTC.

This chain links TRBV20-1 with TRBJ1-2, with D perhaps TRBD1 (5 bases). The CDR3 loop spans 11 amino acids. Germline V gene data show CDR1 as DFQATT and CDR2 as SNEGSKA (reference sequence). V was clipped by 3 bases and J by 4 bases, with 6 bases between them. In nucleotides, the CDR3 is TGCAGTGCTAGCGACAGCTATGGCTACACCTTC. Its translation: CSASDSYGYTF.

This sequence joins TRBV5-4 and TRBJ1-1; 7 nucleotides match TRBD1. With 0 bases clipped from V and 10 bases from J, the junction kept 12 bases outside the gene matches. Looked up from germline, CDR1 is SGHNT and CDR2 is YYREEE (reference sequence). This CDR3 has 15 residues. In DNA form, the CDR3 reads TGTGCCAGCAGCTTGGCCAAGGACAGGCTGGCCATAGCTTTCTTT. Its protein is CASSLAKDRLAIAFF.

This chain links TRBV4-2 with TRBJ2-3; 9 bases agree with TRBD1. The V gene end was trimmed by 1 base and the J gene end by 5 bases; junction bases not matched to a gene: 10. The CDR3 spans 17 residues. From germline, CDR1 is LGHNA and CDR2 YNFKEQ. In DNA form, the CDR3 reads TGTGCCAGCAGCCAAGGTCTACTGGACAGGGGAGGAGATACGCAGTATTTT. This encodes CASSQGLLDRGGDTQYF.

This chain connects TRBV12-3 or TRBV12-4 to TRBJ1-2, with a tentative D call TRBD1 (5 bases). CDR3 length equals 13 residues. Trimming removed 5 bases at V and 3 bases at J, with 10 bases between. The CDR3 here is CASSPRQHYGYTF. CDR3 DNA sequence: TGTGCCAGCAGTCCACGACAGCACTATGGCTACACCTTC.

The chain has TRBV4-3 and TRBJ1-2; unclear D gene. The germline V gene has CDR1 LGHNA and CDR2 YSLEER. Trimming took 4 bases from V and 4 from J, leaving 13 bases between them. The CDR3 is made up of 14 amino acids. CDR3 protein: CASSPAGVGYGYTF. CDR3 DNA sequence: TGCGCCAGCAGCCCTGCCGGGGTAGGCTATGGCTACACCTTC.

The chain carries TRBV6-2 or TRBV6-3 and TRBJ2-7; 8 bases match TRBD1. This CDR3 comprises 14 residues. Germline loops: CDR1 MNHEY, CDR2 SVGEGT. V shed 5 bases, J shed 2 bases, and the junction held 5 bases outside the gene matches. The CDR3 here is CASSNLQGAYEQYF. Here the CDR3 DNA reads TGTGCCAGCAGTAACCTACAGGGGGCCTACGAGCAGTACTTC.

The genes are TRBV18 and TRBJ2-2; D may be TRBD1 (6 bases). Deletions cut 3 bases from V and 5 bases from J, with 25 bases between. The CDR3 runs to 19 residues. Germline V gene data show CDR1 as KGHSH and CDR2 as LQKENI. CDR3 sequence (DNA): TGTGCCAGCTCACCCACCGGGACACCCCTTGCAGGGCGAACCGGGGAGCTGTTTTTT. Translation: CASSPTGTPLAGRTGELFF.

This rearrangement joins TRBV18 to TRBJ1-2; 9 bases map to TRBD1. This CDR3 comprises 17 residues. Germline CDR1 KGHSH, CDR2 LQKENI. V was pared by 3 bases and J by 5 bases, with 13 bases of the junction left unmatched. This CDR3 is CASSPGQGPSYSYGYTF. CDR3 DNA: TGTGCCAGCTCACCGGGACAGGGCCCCTCTTATTCATATGGCTACACCTTC.

In this sample, this clone turned up a few times. The chain has TRBV6-5 and TRBJ2-7; perhaps TRBD1 as D (6 bases). The CDR3 is made up of 16 amino acids. Deletions cut 2 bases from V and 0 bases from J, with 14 bases between. CDR1 and CDR2 from the germline V gene are MNHEY and SVGAGI. Here the CDR3 DNA reads TGTGCCAGCAGTTACGCCTTACAGGGTAGCTCCTACGAGCAGTACTTC. Encoded protein: CASSYALQGSSYEQYF.